This T cell receptor (beta chain) was documented in a study of monozygotic twins with inflammatory bowel disease. Study-wide results and limits: By inverse Simpson index, TCRbeta diversity was lower in IBD patients than in healthy co-twins.

CDR1 DFQATT and CDR2 SNEGSKA come from the germline V gene (reference sequence). CDR3 length: 16 residues. Concerning this clonotype itself: Its cognate antigen is unknown.

A template switching step added UMIs, each with a 6-nucleotide sample barcode. Following a re-call of the 5' RACE reads, TCRdb has one entry per CDR3 protein and lacks DNA. The listing records around 380,000 distinct CDR3 sequences. V and J are TRBV20-1 and TRBJ1-1; TCRdb's D gene call, TRBD1, goes unchecked for lack of DNA. The sequenced sample consisted of blood. The clonotype originates from a human donor with ulcerative colitis or Crohn's disease, or a healthy co-twin of an affected twin (not recorded which). CDR3 protein: CSAGVGTGMGNTEAFF.